This T cell receptor beta chain was captured in a study of control samples from healthy donors and cancer patients. This CDR3 contains 13 residues. Trimming cost V 4 bases and J 3 bases, with 10 bases left between them. Germline CDR1 and CDR2: SGHNT and YYREEE (reference sequence). The repertoire was sequenced with immunoSEQ multiplex PCR; TCRdb's copy has only in-frame clones and lacks some. Seen here are about 51,000 clones, over 70% observed once, and the top ten hold around 10%. The sequencing sample was made of blood. The J gene is TRBJ1-2, the V gene TRBV5-4; weak D call: TRBD1 (5 bases). The TCR comes from a man between 70 and 80 years old in good health. CDR3 nucleotides: TGTGCCAGCAGCCCTGGGGCAGACTATGGCTACACCTTC. Protein: CASSPGADYGYTF.